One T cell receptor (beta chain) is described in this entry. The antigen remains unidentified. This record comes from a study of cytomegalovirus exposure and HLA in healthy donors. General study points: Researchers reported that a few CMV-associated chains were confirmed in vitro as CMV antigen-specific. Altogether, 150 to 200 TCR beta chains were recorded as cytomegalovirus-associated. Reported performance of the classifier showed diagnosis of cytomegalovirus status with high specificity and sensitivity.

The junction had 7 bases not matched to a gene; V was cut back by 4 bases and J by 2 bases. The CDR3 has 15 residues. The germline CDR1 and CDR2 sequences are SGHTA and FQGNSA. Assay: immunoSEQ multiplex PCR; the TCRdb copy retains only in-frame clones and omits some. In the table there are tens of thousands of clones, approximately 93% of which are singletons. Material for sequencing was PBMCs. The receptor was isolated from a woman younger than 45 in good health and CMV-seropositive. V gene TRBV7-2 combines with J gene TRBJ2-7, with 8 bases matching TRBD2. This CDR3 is CASSSTTSGPYEQYF. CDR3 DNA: TGTGCCAGCAGCTCGACAACTAGCGGTCCCTACGAGCAGTACTTC.